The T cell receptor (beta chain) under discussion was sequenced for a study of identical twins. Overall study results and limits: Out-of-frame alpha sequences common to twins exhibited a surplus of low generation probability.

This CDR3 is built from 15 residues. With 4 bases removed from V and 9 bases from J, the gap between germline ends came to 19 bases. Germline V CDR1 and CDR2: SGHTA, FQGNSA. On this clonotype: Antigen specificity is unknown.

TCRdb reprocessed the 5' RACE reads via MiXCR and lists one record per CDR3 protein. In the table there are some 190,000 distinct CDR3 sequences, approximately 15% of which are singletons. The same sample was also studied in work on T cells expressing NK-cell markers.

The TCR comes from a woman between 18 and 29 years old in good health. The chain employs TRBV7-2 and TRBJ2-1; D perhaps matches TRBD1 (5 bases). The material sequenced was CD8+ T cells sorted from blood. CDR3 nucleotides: TGTGCCAGCAGCTCCCTACAGGTTATCCCGCCTGAGCAGTTCTTC. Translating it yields CASSSLQVIPPEQFF.